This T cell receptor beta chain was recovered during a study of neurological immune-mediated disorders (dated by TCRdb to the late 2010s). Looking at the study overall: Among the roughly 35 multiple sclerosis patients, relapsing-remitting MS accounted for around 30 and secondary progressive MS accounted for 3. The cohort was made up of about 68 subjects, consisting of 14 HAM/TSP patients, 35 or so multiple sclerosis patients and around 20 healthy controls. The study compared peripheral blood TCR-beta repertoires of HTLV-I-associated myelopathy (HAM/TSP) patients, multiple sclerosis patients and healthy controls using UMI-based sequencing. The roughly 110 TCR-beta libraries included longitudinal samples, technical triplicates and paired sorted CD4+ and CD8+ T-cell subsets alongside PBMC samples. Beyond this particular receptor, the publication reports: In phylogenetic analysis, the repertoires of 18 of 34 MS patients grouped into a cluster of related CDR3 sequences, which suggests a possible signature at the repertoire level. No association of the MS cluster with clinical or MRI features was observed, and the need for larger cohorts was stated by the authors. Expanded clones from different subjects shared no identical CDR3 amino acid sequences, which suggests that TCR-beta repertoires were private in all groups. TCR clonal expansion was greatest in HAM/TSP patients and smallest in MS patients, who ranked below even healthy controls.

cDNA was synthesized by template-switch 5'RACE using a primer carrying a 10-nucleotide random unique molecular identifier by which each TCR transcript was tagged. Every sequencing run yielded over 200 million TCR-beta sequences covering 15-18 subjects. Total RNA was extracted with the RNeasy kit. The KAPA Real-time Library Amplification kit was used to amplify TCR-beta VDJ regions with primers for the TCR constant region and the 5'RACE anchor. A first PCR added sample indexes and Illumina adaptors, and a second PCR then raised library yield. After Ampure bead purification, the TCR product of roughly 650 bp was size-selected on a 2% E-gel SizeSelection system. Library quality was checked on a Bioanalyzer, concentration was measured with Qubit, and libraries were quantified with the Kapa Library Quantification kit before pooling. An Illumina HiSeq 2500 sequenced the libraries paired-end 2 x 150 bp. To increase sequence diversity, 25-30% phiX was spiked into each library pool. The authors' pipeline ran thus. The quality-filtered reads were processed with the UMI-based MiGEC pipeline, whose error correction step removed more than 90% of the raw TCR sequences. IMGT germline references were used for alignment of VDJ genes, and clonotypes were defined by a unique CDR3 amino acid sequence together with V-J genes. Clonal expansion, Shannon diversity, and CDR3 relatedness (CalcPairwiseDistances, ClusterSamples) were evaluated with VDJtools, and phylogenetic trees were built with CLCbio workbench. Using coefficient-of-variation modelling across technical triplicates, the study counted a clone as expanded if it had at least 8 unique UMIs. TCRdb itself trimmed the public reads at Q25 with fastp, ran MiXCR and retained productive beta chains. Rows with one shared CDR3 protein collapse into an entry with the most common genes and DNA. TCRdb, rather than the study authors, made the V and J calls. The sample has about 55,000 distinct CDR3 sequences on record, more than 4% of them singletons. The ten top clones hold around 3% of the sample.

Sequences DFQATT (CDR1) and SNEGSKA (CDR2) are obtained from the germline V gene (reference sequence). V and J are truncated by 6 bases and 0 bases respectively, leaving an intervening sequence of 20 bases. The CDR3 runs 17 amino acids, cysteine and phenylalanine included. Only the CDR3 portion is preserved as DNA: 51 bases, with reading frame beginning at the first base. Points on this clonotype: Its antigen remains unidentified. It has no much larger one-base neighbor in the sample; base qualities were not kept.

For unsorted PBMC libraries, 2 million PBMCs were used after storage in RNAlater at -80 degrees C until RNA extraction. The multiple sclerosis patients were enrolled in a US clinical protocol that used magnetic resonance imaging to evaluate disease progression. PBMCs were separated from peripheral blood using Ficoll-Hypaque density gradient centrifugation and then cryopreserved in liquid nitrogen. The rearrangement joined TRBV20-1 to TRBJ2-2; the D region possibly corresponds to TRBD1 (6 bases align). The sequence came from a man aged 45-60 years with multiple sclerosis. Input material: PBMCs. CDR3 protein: CSARPLRDTTNTGELFF. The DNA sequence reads TGCAGTGCCAGACCCCTCCGGGACACTACGAACACCGGGGAGCTGTTTTTT.